This T cell receptor (beta chain) is from a study of T-cell reconstitution after alpha-beta-depleted transplantation in children. Unique molecular identifiers tagged the TCRbeta library. TCRdb called the PCR reads again in MiXCR, with one record for every CDR3 protein. The repertoire holds some 200,000 distinct CDR3 sequences, with 9.7% as singletons. CDR3 length equals 16 residues. Germline V gene lookup returns CDR1 MGHRA and CDR2 YSYEKL. Between the trimmed V and J ends, which lost 3 bases and 5 bases, there was a span of 19 bases. V usage is TRBV4-1 and J usage is TRBJ2-5, with TRBD2 as a possible D gene (5 bases). The sequencing here drew on PBMCs from the stem cell graft donor, taken from the stem cell graft. This receptor was obtained from a human donor who donated a stem cell graft to a child with SCID. The CDR3 sequence is CASSQLAGSRHETQYF. Here the CDR3 DNA reads TGCGCCAGCAGCCAGCTAGCCGGGTCGAGGCACGAGACCCAGTACTTC.